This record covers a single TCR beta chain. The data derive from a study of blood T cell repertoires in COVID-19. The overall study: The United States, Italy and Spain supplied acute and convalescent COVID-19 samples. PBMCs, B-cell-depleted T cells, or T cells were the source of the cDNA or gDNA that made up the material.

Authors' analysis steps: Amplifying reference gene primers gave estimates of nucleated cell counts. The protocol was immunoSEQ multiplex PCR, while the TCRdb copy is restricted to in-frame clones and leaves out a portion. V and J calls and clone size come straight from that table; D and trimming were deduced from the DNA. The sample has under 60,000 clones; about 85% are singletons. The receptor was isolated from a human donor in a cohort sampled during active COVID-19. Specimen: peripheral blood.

In nucleotides, the CDR3 is TGTGCCAGCTCGACAGCTAACTATGGCTACACCTTC. It specifies CASSTANYGYTF. This chain uses TRBV18 with TRBJ1-2, with TRBD1 as a possible D gene (5 bases). Germline V gene lookup returns CDR1 KGHSH and CDR2 LQKENI. V lost 6 bases, J lost 0 bases, and 5 bases lay in between. CDR3 length: 12 amino acids.